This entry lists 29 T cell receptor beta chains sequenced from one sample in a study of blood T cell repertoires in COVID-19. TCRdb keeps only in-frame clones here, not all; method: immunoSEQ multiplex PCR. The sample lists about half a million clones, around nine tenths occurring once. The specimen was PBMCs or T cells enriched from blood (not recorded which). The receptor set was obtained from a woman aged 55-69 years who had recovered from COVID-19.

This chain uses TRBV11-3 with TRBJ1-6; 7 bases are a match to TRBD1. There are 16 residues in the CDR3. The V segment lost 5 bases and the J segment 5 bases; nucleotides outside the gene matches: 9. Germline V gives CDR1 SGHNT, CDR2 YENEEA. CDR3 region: CASSDRDSSNNSPLHF. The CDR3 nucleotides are TGTGCCAGCAGCGACCGGGACAGCTCTAATAATTCACCCCTCCACTTT.

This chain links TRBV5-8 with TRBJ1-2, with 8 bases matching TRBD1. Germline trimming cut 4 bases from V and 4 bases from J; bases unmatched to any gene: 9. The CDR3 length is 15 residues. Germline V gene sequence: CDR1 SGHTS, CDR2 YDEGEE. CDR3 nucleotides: TGTGCCAGCAGCGCCCGGGACAGGCTTTCCTATGGCTACACCTTC. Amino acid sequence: CASSARDRLSYGYTF.

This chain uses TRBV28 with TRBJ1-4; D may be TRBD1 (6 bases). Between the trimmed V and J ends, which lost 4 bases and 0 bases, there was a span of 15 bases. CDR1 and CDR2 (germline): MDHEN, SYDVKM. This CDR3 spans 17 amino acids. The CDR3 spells CASSSKGRGSTNEKLFF. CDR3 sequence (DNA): TGTGCCAGCAGTTCGAAGGGCAGGGGTTCAACTAATGAAAAACTGTTTTTT.

The CDR3 region is CASSLDRSTDTQYF. The CDR3 DNA reads as TGTGCCAGCAGCCTGGACAGAAGCACAGATACGCAGTATTTT. The chain links TRBV6-5 to TRBJ2-3; perhaps TRBD1 as D (6 bases). Germline assignment: CDR1 MNHEY and CDR2 SVGAGI. V was cut by 6 bases and J by 0 bases, with 10 bases left in between. This CDR3 region has 14 residues.

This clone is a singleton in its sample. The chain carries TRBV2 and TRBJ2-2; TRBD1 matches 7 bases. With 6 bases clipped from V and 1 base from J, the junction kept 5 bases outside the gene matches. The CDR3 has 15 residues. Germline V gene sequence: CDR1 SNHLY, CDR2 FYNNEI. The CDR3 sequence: CASRVGTVNTGELFF. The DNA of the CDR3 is TGTGCCAGCAGGGTCGGGACAGTGAACACCGGGGAGCTGTTTTTT.

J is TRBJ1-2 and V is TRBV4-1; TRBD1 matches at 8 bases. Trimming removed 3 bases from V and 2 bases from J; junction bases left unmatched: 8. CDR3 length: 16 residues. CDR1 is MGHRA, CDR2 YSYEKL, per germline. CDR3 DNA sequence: TGCGCCAGCAGCCAGCCGCAGGGGGCAAGCAACTATGGCTACACCTTC. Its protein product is CASSQPQGASNYGYTF.

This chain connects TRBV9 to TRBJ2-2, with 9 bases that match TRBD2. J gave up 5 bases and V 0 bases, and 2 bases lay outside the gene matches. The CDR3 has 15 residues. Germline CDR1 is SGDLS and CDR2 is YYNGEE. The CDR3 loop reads CASSVVAGGTGELFF. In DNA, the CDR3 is TGTGCCAGCAGCGTAGTGGCGGGGGGGACCGGGGAGCTGTTTTTT.

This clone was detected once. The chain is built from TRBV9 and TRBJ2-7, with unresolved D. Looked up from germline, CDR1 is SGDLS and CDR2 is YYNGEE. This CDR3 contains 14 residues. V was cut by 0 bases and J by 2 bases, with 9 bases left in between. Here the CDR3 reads CASSVGVGPYEQYF. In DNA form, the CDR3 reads TGTGCCAGCAGCGTAGGGGTGGGCCCCTACGAGCAGTACTTC.

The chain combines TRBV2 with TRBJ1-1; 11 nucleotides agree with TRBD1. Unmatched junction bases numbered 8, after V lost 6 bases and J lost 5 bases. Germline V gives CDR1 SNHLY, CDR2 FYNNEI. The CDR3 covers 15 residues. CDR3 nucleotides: TGTGCCAGCAGCGTGGACAGGGGGCCGGGGACTGAAGCTTTCTTT. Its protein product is CASSVDRGPGTEAFF.

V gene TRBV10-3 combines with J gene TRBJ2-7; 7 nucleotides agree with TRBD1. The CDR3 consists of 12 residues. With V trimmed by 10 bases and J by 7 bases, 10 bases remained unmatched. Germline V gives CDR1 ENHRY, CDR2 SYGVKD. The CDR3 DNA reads TGTGCCACTATGGCGACAGGGAGTGAGCAGTACTTC. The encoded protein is CATMATGSEQYF.

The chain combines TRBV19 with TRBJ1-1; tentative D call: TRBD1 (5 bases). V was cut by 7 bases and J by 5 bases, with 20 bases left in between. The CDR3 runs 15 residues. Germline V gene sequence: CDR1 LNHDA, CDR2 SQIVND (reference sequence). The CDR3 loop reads CASTYGPLKGTEAFF. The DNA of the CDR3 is TGTGCCAGTACCTATGGGCCTCTGAAGGGGACTGAAGCTTTCTTT.

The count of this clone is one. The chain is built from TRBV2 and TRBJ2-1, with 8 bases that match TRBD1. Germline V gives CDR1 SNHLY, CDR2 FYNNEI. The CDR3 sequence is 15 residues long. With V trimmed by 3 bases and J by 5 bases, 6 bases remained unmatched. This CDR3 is CASSDGTGRDNEQFF. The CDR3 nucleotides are TGTGCCAGCAGTGATGGGACAGGTCGGGACAATGAGCAGTTCTTC. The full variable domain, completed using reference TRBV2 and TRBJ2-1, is EPEVTQTPSHQVTQMGQEVILRCVPISNHLYFYWYRQILGQKVEFLVSFYNNEISEKSEIFDDQFSVERPDGSNFTLKIRSTKLEDSAMYFCASSDGTGRDNEQFFGPGTRLTVL.

CDR3 sequence (DNA): TGTGCCATCAGGGACATTATGAACACTGAAGCTTTCTTT. Residues: CAIRDIMNTEAFF. The rearrangement uses TRBV10-3 and TRBJ1-1, with D possibly being TRBD1 (5 bases). Trimming left V 6 bases short and J 0 bases short, with 8 bases between. Germline-derived CDR1 and CDR2 are ENHRY and SYGVKD. This CDR3 contains 13 residues.

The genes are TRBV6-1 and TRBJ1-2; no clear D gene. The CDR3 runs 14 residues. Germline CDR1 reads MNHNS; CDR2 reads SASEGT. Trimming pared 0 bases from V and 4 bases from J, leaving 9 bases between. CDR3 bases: TGTGCCAGCAGTGAAGCGGTCGCCGGCTATGGCTACACCTTC. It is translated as CASSEAVAGYGYTF.

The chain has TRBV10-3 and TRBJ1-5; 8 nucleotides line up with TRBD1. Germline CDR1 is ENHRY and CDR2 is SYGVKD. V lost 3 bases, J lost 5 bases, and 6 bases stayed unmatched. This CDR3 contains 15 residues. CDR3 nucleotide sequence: TGTGCCATCAGTGAAGAGACAGGGGAGGATCAGCCCCAGCATTTT. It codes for CAISEETGEDQPQHF.

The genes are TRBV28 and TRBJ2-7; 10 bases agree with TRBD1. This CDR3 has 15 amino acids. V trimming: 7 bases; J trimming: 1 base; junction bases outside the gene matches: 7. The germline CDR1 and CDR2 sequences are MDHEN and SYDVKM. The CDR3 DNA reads TGTGCCAGCAATAGGGGACAGGGGACTTCCTACGAGCAGTACGTC. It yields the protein CASNRGQGTSYEQYV.

In nucleotides, the CDR3 is TGTGCCAGTAGTACAACAGGGACAGGGCGGGCGAGAGGCTACACCTTC. Its translation: CASSTTGTGRARGYTF. The rearrangement uses TRBV19 and TRBJ1-2; 9 bases match TRBD1. The CDR3 covers 16 residues. V lost 4 bases, J lost 8 bases, and 14 bases stayed unmatched. Germline V gene lookup returns CDR1 LNHDA and CDR2 SQIVND (reference sequence).

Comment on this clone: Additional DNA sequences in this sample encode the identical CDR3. In nucleotides, the CDR3 is TGCGCCAGCAGCGCGACAGGGGACTATGGCTACACCTTC. Amino acids: CASSATGDYGYTF. J is TRBJ1-2 and V is TRBV5-1; 8 bases map to TRBD1. V trimming: 4 bases; J trimming: 3 bases; junction bases outside the gene matches: 2. Germline V CDR1 and CDR2: SGHRS, YFSETQ. The CDR3 has 13 residues.

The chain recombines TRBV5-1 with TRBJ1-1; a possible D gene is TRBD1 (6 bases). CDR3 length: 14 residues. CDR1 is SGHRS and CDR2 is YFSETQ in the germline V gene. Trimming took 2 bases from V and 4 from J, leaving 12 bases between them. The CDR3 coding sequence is TGCGCCAGCAGCTTAAACAGGGTGGGCACTGAAGCTTTCTTT. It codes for CASSLNRVGTEAFF. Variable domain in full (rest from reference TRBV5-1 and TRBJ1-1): KAGVTQTPRYLIKTRGQQVTLSCSPISGHRSVSWYQQTPGQGLQFLFEYFSETQRNKGNFPGRFSGRQFSNSRSEMNVSTLELGDSALYLCASSLNRVGTEAFFGQGTRLTVV.

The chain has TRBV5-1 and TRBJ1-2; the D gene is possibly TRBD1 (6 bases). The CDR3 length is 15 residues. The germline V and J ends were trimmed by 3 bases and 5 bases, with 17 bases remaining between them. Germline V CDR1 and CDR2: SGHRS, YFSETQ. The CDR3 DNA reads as TGCGCCAGCAGCTGGATGACAGGTGTGGAGTATGGCTACACCTTC. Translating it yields CASSWMTGVEYGYTF.

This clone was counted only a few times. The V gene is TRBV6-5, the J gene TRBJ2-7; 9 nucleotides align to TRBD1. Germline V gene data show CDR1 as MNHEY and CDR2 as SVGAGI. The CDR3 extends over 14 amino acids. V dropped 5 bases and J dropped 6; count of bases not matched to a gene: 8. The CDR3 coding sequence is TGTGCCAGCAGTCTACTGGGACAGGGTAGCGAGCAGTACTTC. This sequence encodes CASSLLGQGSEQYF.

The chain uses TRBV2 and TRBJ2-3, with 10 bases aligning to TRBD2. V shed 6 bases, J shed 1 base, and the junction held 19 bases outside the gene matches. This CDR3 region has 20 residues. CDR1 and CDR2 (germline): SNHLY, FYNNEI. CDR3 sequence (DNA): TGTGCCAGCAGACCTACTAAGCGGGGGGGCCTGCTAAAGGGCACAGATACGCAGTATTTT. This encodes CASRPTKRGGLLKGTDTQYF.

The DNA for the CDR3 is TGTGCCAGCAGTGAAGCGGAGCCTAGCGGGGGAATTTATACGCAGTATTTT. Translated: CASSEAEPSGGIYTQYF. The chain combines TRBV6-1 with TRBJ2-3, with 10 positions matching TRBD2. V trimming: 0 bases; J trimming: 7 bases; junction bases outside the gene matches: 10. Germline V gene sequence: CDR1 MNHNS, CDR2 SASEGT. The CDR3 extends over 17 amino acids.

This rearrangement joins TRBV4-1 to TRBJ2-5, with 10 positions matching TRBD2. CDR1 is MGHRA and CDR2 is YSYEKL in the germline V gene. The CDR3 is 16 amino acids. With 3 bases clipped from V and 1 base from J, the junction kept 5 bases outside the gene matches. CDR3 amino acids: CASSHRLAGIQETQYF. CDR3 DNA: TGCGCCAGCAGCCACCGACTAGCGGGTATCCAAGAGACCCAGTACTTC.

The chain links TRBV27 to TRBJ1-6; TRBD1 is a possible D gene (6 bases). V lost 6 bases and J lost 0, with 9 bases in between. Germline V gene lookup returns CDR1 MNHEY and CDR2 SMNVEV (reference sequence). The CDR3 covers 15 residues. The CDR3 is CASSLGGSYNSPLHF. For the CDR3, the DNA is TGTGCCAGCAGCCTAGGGGGCTCCTATAATTCACCCCTCCACTTT.

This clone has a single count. This CDR3 reads CASSGQGMIYEQYF. The DNA for the CDR3 is TGTGCCAGCAGCGGACAGGGCATGATATACGAGCAGTACTTC. V usage is TRBV28 and J usage is TRBJ2-7; 8 nucleotides align to TRBD1. V was pared by 6 bases and J by 4 bases, with 8 bases of the junction left unmatched. This CDR3 comprises 14 residues. Per the germline V gene, CDR1 is MDHEN and CDR2 is SYDVKM.

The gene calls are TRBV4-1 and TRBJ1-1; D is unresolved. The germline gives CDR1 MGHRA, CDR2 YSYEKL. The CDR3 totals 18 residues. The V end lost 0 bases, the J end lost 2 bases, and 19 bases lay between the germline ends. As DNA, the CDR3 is TGCGCCAGCAGCCAAGACCCCCTTAGTAAGAGGCCTAACACTGAAGCTTTCTTT. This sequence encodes CASSQDPLSKRPNTEAFF.

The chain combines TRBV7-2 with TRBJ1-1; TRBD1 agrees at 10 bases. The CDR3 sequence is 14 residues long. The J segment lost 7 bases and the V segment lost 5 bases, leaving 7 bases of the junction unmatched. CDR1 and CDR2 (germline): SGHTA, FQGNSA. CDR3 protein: CASSPGQGRYEAFF. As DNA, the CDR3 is TGTGCCAGCAGCCCGGGACAGGGGAGATATGAAGCTTTCTTT.

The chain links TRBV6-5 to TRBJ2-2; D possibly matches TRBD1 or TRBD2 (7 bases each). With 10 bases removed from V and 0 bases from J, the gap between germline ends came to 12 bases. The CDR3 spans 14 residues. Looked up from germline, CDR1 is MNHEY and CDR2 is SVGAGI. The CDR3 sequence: CATRGGANTGELFF. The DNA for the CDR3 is TGTGCCACCAGGGGGGGGGCGAACACCGGGGAGCTGTTTTTT.